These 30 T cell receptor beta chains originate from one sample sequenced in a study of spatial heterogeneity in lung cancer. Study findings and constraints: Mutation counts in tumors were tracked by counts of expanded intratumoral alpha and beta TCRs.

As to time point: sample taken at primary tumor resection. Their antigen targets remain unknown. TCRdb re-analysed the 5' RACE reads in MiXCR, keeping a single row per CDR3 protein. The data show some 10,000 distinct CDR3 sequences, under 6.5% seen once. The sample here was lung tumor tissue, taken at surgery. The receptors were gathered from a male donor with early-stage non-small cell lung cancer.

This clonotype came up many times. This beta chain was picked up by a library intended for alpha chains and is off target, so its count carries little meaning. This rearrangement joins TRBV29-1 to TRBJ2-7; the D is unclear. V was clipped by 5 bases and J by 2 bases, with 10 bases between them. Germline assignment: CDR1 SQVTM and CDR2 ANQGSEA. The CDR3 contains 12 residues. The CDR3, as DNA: TGCAGCGTTAGACCCTCAACCTACGAGCAGTACTTC. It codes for CSVRPSTYEQYF.

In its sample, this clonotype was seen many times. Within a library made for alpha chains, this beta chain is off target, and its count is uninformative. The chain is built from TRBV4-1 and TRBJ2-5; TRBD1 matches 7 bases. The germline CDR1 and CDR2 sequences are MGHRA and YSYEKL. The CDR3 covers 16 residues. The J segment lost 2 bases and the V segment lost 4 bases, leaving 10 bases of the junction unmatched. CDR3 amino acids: CASSLSQGPLQETQYF. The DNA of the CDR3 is TGCGCCAGCAGCCTCTCACAGGGGCCTTTACAAGAGACCCAGTACTTC.

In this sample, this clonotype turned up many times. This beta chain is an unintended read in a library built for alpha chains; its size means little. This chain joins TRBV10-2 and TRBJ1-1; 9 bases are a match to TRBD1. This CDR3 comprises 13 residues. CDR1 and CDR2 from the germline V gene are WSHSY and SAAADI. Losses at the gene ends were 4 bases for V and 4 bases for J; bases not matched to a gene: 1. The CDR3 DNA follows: TGCGCCAGCAGTGGGGACAGGGTCACTGAAGCTTTCTTT. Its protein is CASSGDRVTEAFF.

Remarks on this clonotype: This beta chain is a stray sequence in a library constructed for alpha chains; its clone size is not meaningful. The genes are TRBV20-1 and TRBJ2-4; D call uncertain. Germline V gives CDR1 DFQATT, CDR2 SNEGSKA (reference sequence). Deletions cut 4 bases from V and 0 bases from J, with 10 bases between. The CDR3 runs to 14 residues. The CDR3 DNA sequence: TGCAGTGCTACCCCAGCTACAGCCAAAAACATTCAGTACTTC. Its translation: CSATPATAKNIQYF.

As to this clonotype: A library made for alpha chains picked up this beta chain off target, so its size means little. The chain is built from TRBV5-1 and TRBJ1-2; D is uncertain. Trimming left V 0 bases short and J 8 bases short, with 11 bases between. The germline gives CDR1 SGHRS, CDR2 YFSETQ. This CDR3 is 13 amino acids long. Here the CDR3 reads CASSLGSGRGYTF. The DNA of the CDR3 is TGCGCCAGCAGCTTGGGGTCCGGGCGCGGCTACACCTTC. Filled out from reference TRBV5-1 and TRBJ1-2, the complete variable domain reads KAGVTQTPRYLIKTRGQQVTLSCSPISGHRSVSWYQQTPGQGLQFLFEYFSETQRNKGNFPGRFSGRQFSNSRSEMNVSTLELGDSALYLCASSLGSGRGYTFGSGTRLTVV.

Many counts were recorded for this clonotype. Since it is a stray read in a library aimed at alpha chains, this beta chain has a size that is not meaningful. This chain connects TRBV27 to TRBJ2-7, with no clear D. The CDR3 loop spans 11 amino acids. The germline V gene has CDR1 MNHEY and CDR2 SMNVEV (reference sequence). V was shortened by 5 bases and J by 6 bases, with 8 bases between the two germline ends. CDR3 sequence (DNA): TGTGCCAGCAGTCCGCCCCCCGAGCAGTACTTC. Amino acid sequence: CASSPPPEQYF.

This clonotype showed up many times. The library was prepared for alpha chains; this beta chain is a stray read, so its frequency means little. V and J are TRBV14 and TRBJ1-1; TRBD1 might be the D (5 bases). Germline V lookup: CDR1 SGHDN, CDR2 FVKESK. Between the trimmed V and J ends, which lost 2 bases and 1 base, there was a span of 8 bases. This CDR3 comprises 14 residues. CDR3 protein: CASSQYQGNTEAFF. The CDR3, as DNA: TGTGCCAGCAGCCAATACCAGGGGAACACTGAAGCTTTCTTT.

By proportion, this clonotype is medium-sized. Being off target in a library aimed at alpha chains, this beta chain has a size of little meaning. The CDR3 loop reads CASSLGQFIAYEQYF. CDR3 coding DNA: TGTGCCAGCAGTTTAGGACAGTTTATAGCCTACGAGCAGTACTTC. This sequence joins TRBV12-3 or TRBV12-4 and TRBJ2-7; a possible D gene is TRBD1 (5 bases). The CDR3 covers 15 residues. Trimming cost V 1 base and J 2 bases, with 12 bases left between them.

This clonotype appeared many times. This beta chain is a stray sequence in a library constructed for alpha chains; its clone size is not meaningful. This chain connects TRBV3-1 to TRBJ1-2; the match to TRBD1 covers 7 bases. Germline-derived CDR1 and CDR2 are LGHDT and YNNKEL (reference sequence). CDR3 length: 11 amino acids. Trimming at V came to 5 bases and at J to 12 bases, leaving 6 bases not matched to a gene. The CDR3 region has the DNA TGTGCCAGCAGCGGCAGAGGGGGCGACACCTTC. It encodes CASSGRGGDTF.

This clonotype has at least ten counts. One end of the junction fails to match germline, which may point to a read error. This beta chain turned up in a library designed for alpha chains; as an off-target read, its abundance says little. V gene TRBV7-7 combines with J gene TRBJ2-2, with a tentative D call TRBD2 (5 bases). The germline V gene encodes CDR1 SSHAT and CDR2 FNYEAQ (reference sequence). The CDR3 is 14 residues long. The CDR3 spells CASSPSTSTGELFF. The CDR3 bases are TGTGCTAGCAGCCCCTCTACTAGCACCGGGGAGCTGTTTTTT.

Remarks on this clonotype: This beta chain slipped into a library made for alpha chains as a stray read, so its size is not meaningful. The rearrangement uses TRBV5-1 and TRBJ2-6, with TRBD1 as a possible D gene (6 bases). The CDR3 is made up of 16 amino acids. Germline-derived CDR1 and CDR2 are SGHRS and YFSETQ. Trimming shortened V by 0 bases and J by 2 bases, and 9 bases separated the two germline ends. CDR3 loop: CASSLVGGAGANVLTF. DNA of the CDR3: TGCGCCAGCAGCTTGGTTGGGGGCGCTGGGGCCAACGTCCTGACTTTC.

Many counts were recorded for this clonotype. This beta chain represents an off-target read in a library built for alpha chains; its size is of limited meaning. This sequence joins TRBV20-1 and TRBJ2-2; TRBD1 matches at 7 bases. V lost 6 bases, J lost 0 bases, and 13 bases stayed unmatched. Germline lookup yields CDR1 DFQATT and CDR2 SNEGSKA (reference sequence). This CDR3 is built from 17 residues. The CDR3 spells CSAPRDREFANTGELFF. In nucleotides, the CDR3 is TGCAGTGCACCGAGAGACAGGGAGTTCGCGAACACCGGGGAGCTGTTTTTT.

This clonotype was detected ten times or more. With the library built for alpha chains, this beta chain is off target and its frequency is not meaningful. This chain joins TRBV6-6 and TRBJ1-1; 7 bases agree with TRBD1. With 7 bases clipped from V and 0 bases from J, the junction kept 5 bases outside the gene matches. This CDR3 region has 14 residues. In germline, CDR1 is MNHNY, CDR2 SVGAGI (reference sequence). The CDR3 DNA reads TGTGCCAGCACCCGGGACAGCTTGAACACTGAAGCTTTCTTT. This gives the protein CASTRDSLNTEAFF.

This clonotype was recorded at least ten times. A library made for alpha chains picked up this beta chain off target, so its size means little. The CDR3 spells CASSRQFSGANVLTF. CDR3 coding DNA: TGTGCCAGCTCCCGACAGTTTTCTGGGGCCAACGTCCTGACTTTC. The V and J genes are TRBV6-1 and TRBJ2-6; tentatively, D is TRBD1 (5 bases). The CDR3 is made up of 15 amino acids. From germline, CDR1 is MNHNS and CDR2 SASEGT. V gave up 8 bases and J gave up 1 base, with 12 bases separating them.

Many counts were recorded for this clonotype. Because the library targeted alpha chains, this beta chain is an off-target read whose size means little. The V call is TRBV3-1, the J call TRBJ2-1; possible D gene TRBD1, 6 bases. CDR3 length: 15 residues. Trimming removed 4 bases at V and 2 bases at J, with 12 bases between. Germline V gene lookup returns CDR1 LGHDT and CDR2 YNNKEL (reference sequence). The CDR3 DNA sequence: TGTGCCAGCAGCCTGGGGGCGGAGGCCTACAATGAGCAGTTCTTC. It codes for CASSLGAEAYNEQFF.

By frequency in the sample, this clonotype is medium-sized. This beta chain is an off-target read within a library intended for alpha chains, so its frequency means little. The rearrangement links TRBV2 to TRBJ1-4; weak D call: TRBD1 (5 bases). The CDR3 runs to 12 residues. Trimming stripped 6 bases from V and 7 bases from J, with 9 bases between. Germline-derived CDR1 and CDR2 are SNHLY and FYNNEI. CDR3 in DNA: TGTGCCAGCAGCCCGGGGGGTGAAAAACTGTTTTTT. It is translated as CASSPGGEKLFF.

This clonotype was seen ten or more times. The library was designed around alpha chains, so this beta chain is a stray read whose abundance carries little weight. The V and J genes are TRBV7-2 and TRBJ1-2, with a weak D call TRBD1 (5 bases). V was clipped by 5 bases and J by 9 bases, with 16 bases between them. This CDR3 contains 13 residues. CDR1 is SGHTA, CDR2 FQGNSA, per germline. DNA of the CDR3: TGTGCCAGCAGCCCTCTTATGGGGGAAAGCTACACCTTC. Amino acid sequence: CASSPLMGESYTF. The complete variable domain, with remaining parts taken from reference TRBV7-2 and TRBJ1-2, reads GAGVSQSPSNKVTEKGKDVELRCDPISGHTALYWYRQSLGQGLEFLIYFQGNSAPDKSGLPSDRFSAERTGGSVSTLTIQRTQQEDSAVYLCASSPLMGESYTFGSGTRLTVV.

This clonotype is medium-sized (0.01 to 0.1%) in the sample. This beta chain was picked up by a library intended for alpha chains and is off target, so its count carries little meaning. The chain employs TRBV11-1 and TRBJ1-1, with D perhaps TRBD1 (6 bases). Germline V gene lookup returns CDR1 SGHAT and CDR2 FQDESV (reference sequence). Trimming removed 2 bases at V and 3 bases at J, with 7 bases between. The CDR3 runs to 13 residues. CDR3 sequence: CASSLSGDTEAFF. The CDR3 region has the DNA TGTGCCAGCAGCTTATCAGGGGACACTGAAGCTTTCTTT.

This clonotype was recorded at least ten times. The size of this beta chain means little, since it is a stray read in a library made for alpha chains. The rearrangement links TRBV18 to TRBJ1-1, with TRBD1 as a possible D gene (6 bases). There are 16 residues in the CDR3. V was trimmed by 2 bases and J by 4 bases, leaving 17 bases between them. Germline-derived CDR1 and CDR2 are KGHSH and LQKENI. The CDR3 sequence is CASSPGLGGSGTEAFF. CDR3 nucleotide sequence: TGTGCCAGCTCACCAGGCCTAGGGGGGTCGGGCACTGAAGCTTTCTTT.

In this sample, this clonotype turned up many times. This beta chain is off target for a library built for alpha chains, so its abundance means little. CDR3 amino acids: CASSSQGGQGGTGELFF. The CDR3 DNA reads TGTGCCAGCAGCTCACAAGGGGGACAGGGCGGCACCGGGGAGCTGTTTTTT. The rearrangement joins TRBV7-8 to TRBJ2-2; TRBD1 matches at 9 bases. V was clipped by 4 bases and J by 4 bases; unmatched bases: 10. Germline V gene lookup returns CDR1 SGHVS and CDR2 FQNEAQ. This CDR3 region has 17 residues. Variable domain in full (rest from reference TRBV7-8 and TRBJ2-2): GAGVSQSPRYKVAKRGQDVALRCDPISGHVSLFWYQQALGQGPEFLTYFQNEAQLDKSGLPSDRFFAERPEGSVSTLKIQRTQQEDSAVYLCASSSQGGQGGTGELFFGEGSRLTVL.

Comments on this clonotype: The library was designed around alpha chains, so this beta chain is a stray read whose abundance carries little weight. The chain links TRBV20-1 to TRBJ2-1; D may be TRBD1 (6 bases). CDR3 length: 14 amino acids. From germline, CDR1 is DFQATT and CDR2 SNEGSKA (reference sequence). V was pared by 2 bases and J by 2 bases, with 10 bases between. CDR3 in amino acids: CSARRGIAYNEQFF. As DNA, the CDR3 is TGCAGTGCTAGAAGGGGGATCGCCTACAATGAGCAGTTCTTC.

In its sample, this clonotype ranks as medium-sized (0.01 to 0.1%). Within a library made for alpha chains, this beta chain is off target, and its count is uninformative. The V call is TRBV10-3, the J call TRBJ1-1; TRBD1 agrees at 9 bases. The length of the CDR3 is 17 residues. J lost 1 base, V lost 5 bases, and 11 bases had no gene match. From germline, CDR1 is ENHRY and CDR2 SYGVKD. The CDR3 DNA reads TGTGCCATCAGTCCCGGGACAGGGATGGTCGGGAACACTGAAGCTTTCTTT. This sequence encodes CAISPGTGMVGNTEAFF.

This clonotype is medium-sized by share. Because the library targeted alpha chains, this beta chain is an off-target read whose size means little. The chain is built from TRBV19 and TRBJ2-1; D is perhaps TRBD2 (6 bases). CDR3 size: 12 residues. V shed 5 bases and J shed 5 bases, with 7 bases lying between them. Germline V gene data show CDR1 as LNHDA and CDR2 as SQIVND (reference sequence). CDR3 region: CASSRTNNEQFF. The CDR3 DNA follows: TGTGCCAGTAGTCGGACTAACAATGAGCAGTTCTTC.

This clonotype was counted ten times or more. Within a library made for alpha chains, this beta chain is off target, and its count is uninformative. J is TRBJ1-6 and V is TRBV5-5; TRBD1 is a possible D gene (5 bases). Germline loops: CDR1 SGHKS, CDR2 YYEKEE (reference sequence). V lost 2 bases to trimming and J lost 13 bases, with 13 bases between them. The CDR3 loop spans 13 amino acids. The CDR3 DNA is TGTGCCAGCAGCTTTGCCGACGGGGCGCCCCTCCACTTT. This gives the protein CASSFADGAPLHF.

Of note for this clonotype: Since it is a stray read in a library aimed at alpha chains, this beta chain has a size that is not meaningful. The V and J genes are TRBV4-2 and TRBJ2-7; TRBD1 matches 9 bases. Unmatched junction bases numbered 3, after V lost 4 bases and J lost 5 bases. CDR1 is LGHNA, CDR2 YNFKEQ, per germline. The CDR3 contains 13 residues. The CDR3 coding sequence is TGTGCCAGCAGCCCGACAGGGGGTAACGAGCAGTACTTC. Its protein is CASSPTGGNEQYF.

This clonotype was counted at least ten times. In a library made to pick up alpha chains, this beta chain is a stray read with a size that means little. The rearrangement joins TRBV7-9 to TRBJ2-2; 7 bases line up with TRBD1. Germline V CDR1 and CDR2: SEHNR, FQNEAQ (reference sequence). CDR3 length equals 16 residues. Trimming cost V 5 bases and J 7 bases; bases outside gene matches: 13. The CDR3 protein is CASSPYRGLTGGELFF. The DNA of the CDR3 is TGTGCCAGCAGCCCCTATAGGGGGCTAACGGGCGGGGAGCTGTTTTTT.

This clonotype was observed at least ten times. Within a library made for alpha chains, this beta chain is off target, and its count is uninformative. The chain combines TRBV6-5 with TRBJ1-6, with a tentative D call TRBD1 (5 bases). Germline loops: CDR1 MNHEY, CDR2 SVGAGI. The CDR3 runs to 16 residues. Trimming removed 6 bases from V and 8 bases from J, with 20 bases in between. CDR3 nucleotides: TGTGCCAGCAGCCAACGTCCGGGGGGAGGCGATTCACCCCTCCACTTT. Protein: CASSQRPGGGDSPLHF.

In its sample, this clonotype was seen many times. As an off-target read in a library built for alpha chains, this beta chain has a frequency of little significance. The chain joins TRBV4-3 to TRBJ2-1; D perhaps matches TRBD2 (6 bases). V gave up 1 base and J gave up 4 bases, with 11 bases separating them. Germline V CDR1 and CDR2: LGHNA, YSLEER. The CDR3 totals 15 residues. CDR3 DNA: TGCGCCAGCAGCCAAGGGGGCGCGGGATACAATGAGCAGTTCTTC. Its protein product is CASSQGGAGYNEQFF.

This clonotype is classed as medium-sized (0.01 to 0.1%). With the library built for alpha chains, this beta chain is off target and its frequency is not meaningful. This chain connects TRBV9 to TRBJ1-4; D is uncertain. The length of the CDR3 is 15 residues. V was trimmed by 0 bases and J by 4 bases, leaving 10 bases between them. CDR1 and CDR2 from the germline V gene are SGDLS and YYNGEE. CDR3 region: CASSVEGFLNEKLFF. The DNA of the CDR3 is TGTGCCAGCAGCGTAGAGGGTTTCCTTAATGAAAAACTGTTTTTT.

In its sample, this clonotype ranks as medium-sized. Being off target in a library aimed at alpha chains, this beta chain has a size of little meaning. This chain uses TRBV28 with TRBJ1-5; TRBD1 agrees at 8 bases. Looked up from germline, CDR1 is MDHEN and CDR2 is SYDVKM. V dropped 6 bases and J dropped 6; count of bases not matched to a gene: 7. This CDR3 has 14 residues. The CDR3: CASRPGQGGQPQHF. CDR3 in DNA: TGTGCCAGCAGACCCGGACAGGGCGGTCAGCCCCAGCATTTT.